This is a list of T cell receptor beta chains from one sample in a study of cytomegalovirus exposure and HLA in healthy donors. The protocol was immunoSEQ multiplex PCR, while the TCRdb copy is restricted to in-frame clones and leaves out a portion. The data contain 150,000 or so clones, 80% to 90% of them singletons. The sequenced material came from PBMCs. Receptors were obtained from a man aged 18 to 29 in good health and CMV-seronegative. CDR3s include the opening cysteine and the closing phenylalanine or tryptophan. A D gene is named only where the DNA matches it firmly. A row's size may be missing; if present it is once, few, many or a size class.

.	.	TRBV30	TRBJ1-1	TGTGCCTGGAGCGACGGGGTCAACACTGAAGCTTTCTTT	CAWSDGVNTEAFF
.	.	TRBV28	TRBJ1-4	TGTGCCAGCAGTCCCCGGACACGGGTGGGTGAAAAACTGTTTTTT	CASSPRTRVGEKLFF
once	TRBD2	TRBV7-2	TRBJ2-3	TGTGCCAGCAGCTTAGGCACCGGAGCGGGAGGGCCAGATACGCAGTATTTT	CASSLGTGAGGPDTQYF
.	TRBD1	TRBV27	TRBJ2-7	TGTGCCAGCAGTTTAGGGGACAGGGCCTACGAGCAGTACTTC	CASSLGDRAYEQYF
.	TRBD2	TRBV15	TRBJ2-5	TGTGCCACCAGCAGAGGGGGTGTGGCTAGCGGGGATCAAGAGACCCAGTACTTC	CATSRGGVASGDQETQYF
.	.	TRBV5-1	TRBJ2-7	TGCGCCAGCAGCTTGGATTTTGGGGCCCACGAGCAGTACTTC	CASSLDFGAHEQYF
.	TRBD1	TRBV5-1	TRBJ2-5	TGCGCCAGCAGTGCAACGACAGGGCAAGAGACCCAGTACTTC	CASSATTGQETQYF
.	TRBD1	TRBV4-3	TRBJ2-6	TGCGCCAGCAGCCGGGGGACAGCAACCTCTGGGGCCAACGTCCTGACTTTC	CASSRGTATSGANVLTF
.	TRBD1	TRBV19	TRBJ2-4	TGTGCCAGTAAGAACAGGGGGGAATTC	CASKNRGEF
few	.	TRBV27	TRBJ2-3	TGTGCCAGCAGTTCAGGAGGGATGGATACGCAGTATTTT	CASSSGGMDTQYF
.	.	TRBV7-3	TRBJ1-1	TGTGCCAGCAGCGCCTCGGGGTCGTTAAACACTGAAGCTTTCTTT	CASSASGSLNTEAFF
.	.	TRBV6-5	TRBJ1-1	TGTGCCGGCAGTTACTCCGAGAGTAACACTGAAGCTTTCTTT	CAGSYSESNTEAFF
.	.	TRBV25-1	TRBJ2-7	TGTGCCAGTAGTAGGGGGGGAGTGTCCTACGAGCAGTACTTC	CASSRGGVSYEQYF
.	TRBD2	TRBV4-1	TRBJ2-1	TGCGCCAGCAGCCAAGTGGGGCGGGGGGGATCCAATGAGCAGTTCTTC	CASSQVGRGGSNEQFF
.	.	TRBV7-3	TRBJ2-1	TGTGCCAGCAGCTCCCACAGTGGAACGTACAATGAGCAGTTCTTC	CASSSHSGTYNEQFF
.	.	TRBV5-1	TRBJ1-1	TGCGCCAGCAGCTTGCTGGTCGGGGGCACTGAAGCTTTCTTT	CASSLLVGGTEAFF
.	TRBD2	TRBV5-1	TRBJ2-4	TGCGCCAGCAGCTTGGGGCGGGGGTCAAACATTCAGTACTTC	CASSLGRGSNIQYF
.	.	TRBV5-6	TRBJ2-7	TGTGCCAGCAGCTTGGCCGTCGACACAATTTACGAGCAGTACTTC	CASSLAVDTIYEQYF
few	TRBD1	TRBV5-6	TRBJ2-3	TGTGCCAGCAGCCCGGACAGGGTCGACGCAATCACAGATACGCAGTATTTT	CASSPDRVDAITDTQYF
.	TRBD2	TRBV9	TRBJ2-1	TGTGCCAGCAGCGTAGAGCCCTTACAAGCGGGGCCATACAATGAGCAGTTCTTC	CASSVEPLQAGPYNEQFF
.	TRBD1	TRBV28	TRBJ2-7	TGTGCCAGCAGTTTATCGGCGGGGATGAACAGGGGGTTCCCCTACGAGCAGTACTTC	CASSLSAGMNRGFPYEQYF
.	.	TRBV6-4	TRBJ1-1	TGTGCCAGCAGTCCTAGGGCGTTCCAGGGTGGCACTGAAGCTTTCTTT	CASSPRAFQGGTEAFF
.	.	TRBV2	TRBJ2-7	TGTGCCAGCCGAACGTACGGGAGAGACTACGAGCAGTACTTC	CASRTYGRDYEQYF
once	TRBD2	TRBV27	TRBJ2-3	TGTGCCAGCAGTTTAGGGGCTAGCGGGGGGACAGATACGCAGTATTTT	CASSLGASGGTDTQYF
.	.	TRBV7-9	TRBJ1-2	TGTGCCAGCAGCTTAGCGGCCGGGACATGGAATGGCTACACCTTC	CASSLAAGTWNGYTF
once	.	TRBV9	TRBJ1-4	TGTGCCAGCAGCGTAGCACAGGGCGAAAAACTGTTTTTT	CASSVAQGEKLFF
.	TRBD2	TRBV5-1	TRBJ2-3	TGCGCCAGTAGCGGGTTAGCGGGGGCCCCGATAACGCAGTATTTT	CASSGLAGAPITQYF
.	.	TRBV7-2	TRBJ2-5	TGTGCCAGCAGCTTAGTCGCAGTCGAGACCCAGTACTTC	CASSLVAVETQYF
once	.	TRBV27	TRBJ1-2	TGTGCCAGCAGCACCGGGACATTAAACTATGGCTACACCTTC	CASSTGTLNYGYTF
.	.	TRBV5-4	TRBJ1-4	TGTGCCAGCAGCAGCGGGGAGGCCAACTACGGTGAAAAACTGTTTTTT	CASSSGEANYGEKLFF
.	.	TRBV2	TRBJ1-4	TGTGCCAGCAGTGAAGAACCCGCGGGCCATGAAAAACTGTTTTTT	CASSEEPAGHEKLFF
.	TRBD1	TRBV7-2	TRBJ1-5	TGTGCCAGCAGCCGGCGCCGGGACAGGGATCATTTT	CASSRRRDRDHF
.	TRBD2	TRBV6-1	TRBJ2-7	TGTGCCACCGGGAGGCGAAACTACGAGCAGTACTTC	CATGRRNYEQYF
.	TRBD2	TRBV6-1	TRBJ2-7	TGTGCCAGCAGTGGGCTAGCGGTGTACGAGCAGTACTTC	CASSGLAVYEQYF
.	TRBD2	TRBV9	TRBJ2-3	TGTGCCAGCAGCTCCCGAGCGGGGGGGCCGGCAGATACGCAGTATTTT	CASSSRAGGPADTQYF
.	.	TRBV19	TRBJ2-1	TGTGCCAGTAGTTGGCGGAACTCCTACAATGAGCAGTTCTTC	CASSWRNSYNEQFF
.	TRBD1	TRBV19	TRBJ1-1	TGTGCCAGTAGCTCCCACCTACAGGGGTGGAACACTGAAGCTTTCTTT	CASSSHLQGWNTEAFF
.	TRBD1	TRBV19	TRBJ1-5	TGTGCCAGTAGTACCATCCCGGGACAGGACAATCAGCCCCAGCATTTT	CASSTIPGQDNQPQHF
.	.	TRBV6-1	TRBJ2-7	TGTGCCAGCAGTGAACTAGGGGGGGCCAAATCCTACGAGCAGTACTTC	CASSELGGAKSYEQYF
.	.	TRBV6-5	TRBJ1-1	TGTGCCAGCAGTTCCCGAGGGGGGGGGAACACTGAAGCTTTCTTT	CASSSRGGGNTEAFF
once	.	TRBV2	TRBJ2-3	TGTGCCAGCAGTGAGGGTTCCTCGAGCGTAGGAGATACGCAGTATTTT	CASSEGSSSVGDTQYF
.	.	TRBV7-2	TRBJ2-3	TGTGCCAGCAGCCACGTTACTAGCCACCCCGCCTGGAATACGCAGTATTTT	CASSHVTSHPAWNTQYF
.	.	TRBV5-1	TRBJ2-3	TGCGCCAGCAGCTTGATTTTGGGGAAGTCGGGGACAGATACGCAGTATTTT	CASSLILGKSGTDTQYF
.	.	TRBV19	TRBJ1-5	TGTGCCAGTAGTCGCCGGGTTCCCTCCCGAACTCAGCCCCAGCATTTT	CASSRRVPSRTQPQHF
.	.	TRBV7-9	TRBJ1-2	TGTGCCAGCAGCTTTTCGGGGGGTAACTATGGCTACACCTTC	CASSFSGGNYGYTF
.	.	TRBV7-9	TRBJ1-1	TGTGCCAGCAGCTTAGACGGGGTTGTCATTGGTGAAGCTTTCTTT	CASSLDGVVIGEAFF